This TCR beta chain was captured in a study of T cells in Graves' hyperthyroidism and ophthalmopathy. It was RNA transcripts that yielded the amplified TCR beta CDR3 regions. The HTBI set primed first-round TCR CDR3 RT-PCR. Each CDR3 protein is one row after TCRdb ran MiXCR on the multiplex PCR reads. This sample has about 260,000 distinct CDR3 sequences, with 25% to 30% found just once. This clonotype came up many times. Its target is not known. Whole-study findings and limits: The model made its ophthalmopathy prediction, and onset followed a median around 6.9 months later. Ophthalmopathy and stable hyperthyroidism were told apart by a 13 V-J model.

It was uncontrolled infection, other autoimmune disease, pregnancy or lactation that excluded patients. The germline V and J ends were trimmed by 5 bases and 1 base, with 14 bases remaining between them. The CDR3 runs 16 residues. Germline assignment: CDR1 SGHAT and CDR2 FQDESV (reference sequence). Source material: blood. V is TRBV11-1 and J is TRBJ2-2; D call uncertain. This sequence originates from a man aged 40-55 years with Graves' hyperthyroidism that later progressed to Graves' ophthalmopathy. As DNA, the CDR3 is TGTGCCAGCAGCCCCAAAGCGTCTGGGAACACCGGGGAGCTGTTTTTT. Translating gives CASSPKASGNTGELFF. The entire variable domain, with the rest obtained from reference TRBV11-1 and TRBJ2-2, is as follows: EAEVAQSPRYKITEKSQAVAFWCDPISGHATLYWYRQILGQGPELLVQFQDESVVDDSQLPKDRFSAERLKGVDSTLKIQPAELGDSAMYLCASSPKASGNTGELFFGEGSRLTVL.